The 15 T cell receptor beta chains given below trace back to one sample, sequenced in a study of cytomegalovirus exposure and HLA in healthy donors. Only in-frame clones appear in the TCRdb table, and some are missing; sequencing was by immunoSEQ multiplex PCR. The sample contains about 200,000 clones, less than 90% of which appear only once. Material for sequencing was PBMCs. Receptors originate from a woman between 18 and 29 years old in good health and CMV-seronegative.

The CDR3, as DNA: TGTGCCAGTAGTATGCCTGGGAGTCAGCCCCAGCATTTT. The encoded protein is CASSMPGSQPQHF. This chain links TRBV19 with TRBJ1-5, with D unclear. Germline-derived CDR1 and CDR2 are LNHDA and SQIVND (reference sequence). Trimming stripped 3 bases from V and 6 bases from J, with 9 bases between. The CDR3 loop spans 13 amino acids. Looking up the rest from reference TRBV19 and TRBJ1-5 gives the full variable domain: DGGITQSPKYLFRKEGQNVTLSCEQNLNHDAMYWYRQDPGQGLRLIYYSQIVNDFQKGDIAEGYSVSREKKESFPLTVTSAQKNPTAFYLCASSMPGSQPQHFGDGTRLSIL.

The chain is built from TRBV10-3 and TRBJ1-2; TRBD1 agrees at 10 bases. Germline V gene lookup returns CDR1 ENHRY and CDR2 SYGVKD. V lost 6 bases, J lost 10 bases, and 11 bases stayed unmatched. The CDR3 is 14 residues long. DNA of the CDR3: TGTGCCATCAGATCCCGGGGACAGGGGTTGTTCTACACCTTC. Translation gives CAIRSRGQGLFYTF.

This chain links TRBV15 with TRBJ2-7; 11 bases map to TRBD2. The germline V gene encodes CDR1 LNHNV and CDR2 YYDKDF (reference sequence). The CDR3 has 19 residues. V gave up 0 bases and J gave up 0 bases; unmatched junction bases: 10. The CDR3: CATSRDLAPTSGASYEQYF. The CDR3, as DNA: TGTGCCACCAGCAGAGATCTGGCCCCGACTAGCGGGGCCTCCTACGAGCAGTACTTC.

The chain is built from TRBV6-6 and TRBJ1-6, with D possibly matching TRBD1 (6 bases). There are 16 residues in the CDR3. Germline V gives CDR1 MNHNY, CDR2 SVGAGI (reference sequence). Trimming left V 6 bases short and J 3 bases short, with 15 bases between. The CDR3 DNA reads as TGTGCCAGCAGGAGTGGGAGGGACAACTATAATTCACCCCTCCACTTT. This codes for CASRSGRDNYNSPLHF.

The chain recombines TRBV28 with TRBJ1-4; D is possibly TRBD1 (5 bases). Trimming took 7 bases from V and 2 from J, leaving 11 bases between them. The CDR3 covers 14 residues. Looked up from germline, CDR1 is MDHEN and CDR2 is SYDVKM. The CDR3 loop reads CASTVGGTNEKLFF. The CDR3 region has the DNA TGTGCCAGCACCGTCGGGGGTACTAATGAAAAACTGTTTTTT.

The chain carries TRBV6-1 and TRBJ1-2; weak D call: TRBD1 (5 bases). The CDR3 is 13 amino acids. Germline CDR1 MNHNS, CDR2 SASEGT. Deletions cut 7 bases from V and 4 bases from J, with 13 bases between. The CDR3 loop is CASTQAGGYGYTF. The CDR3 DNA is TGTGCCAGCACCCAGGCCGGGGGCTATGGCTACACCTTC.

V gene TRBV5-6 combines with J gene TRBJ2-2; a possible D gene is TRBD2 (6 bases). Trimming pared 0 bases from V and 0 bases from J, leaving 9 bases between. Germline CDR1 SGHDT, CDR2 YYEEEE. The CDR3 runs to 16 residues. CDR3 sequence: CASSLEAGSNTGELFF. The CDR3 nucleotides are TGTGCCAGCAGCTTGGAGGCGGGGTCGAACACCGGGGAGCTGTTTTTT.

The rearrangement joins TRBV10-3 to TRBJ2-1, with TRBD1 matching 8 bases. Germline V CDR1 and CDR2: ENHRY, SYGVKD. CDR3 length: 14 amino acids. V lost 11 bases, J lost 2 bases, and 8 bases stayed unmatched. This CDR3 is CAAGPGGPYNEQFF. CDR3 nucleotide sequence: TGTGCCGCTGGACCAGGGGGCCCCTACAATGAGCAGTTCTTC.

The chain links TRBV5-1 to TRBJ1-3; 7 bases fit TRBD1. The CDR3 is made up of 13 amino acids. Trimming took 4 bases from V and 8 from J; bases not matched to a gene: 6. The germline V gene has CDR1 SGHRS and CDR2 YFSETQ. The CDR3 sequence is CASSETGPDTIYF. As DNA, the CDR3 is TGCGCCAGCAGCGAGACAGGGCCAGACACCATATATTTT. The complete variable domain, with remaining parts taken from reference TRBV5-1 and TRBJ1-3, reads KAGVTQTPRYLIKTRGQQVTLSCSPISGHRSVSWYQQTPGQGLQFLFEYFSETQRNKGNFPGRFSGRQFSNSRSEMNVSTLELGDSALYLCASSETGPDTIYFGEGSWLTVV.

The chain links TRBV19 to TRBJ1-2; D may be TRBD1 (6 bases). The CDR3 covers 14 residues. V lost 5 bases, J lost 2 bases, and 12 bases lay in between. CDR1 and CDR2 (germline): LNHDA, SQIVND (reference sequence). The CDR3 sequence: CASSSTRGNYGYTF. The DNA of the CDR3 is TGTGCCAGTAGTTCGACCAGGGGAAACTATGGCTACACCTTC.

The CDR3 region has the DNA TGCGCCAGCGGTCCCGATGTCAGTACCTACGAGCAGTACTTC. It codes for CASGPDVSTYEQYF. V gene TRBV5-1 combines with J gene TRBJ2-7; D not certain. With 7 bases removed from V and 2 bases from J, the gap between germline ends came to 16 bases. Germline lookup yields CDR1 SGHRS and CDR2 YFSETQ. This CDR3 has 14 amino acids. Full variable domain (outside the CDR3, taken from reference TRBV5-1 and TRBJ2-7): KAGVTQTPRYLIKTRGQQVTLSCSPISGHRSVSWYQQTPGQGLQFLFEYFSETQRNKGNFPGRFSGRQFSNSRSEMNVSTLELGDSALYLCASGPDVSTYEQYFGPGTRLTVT.

The chain has TRBV7-3 and TRBJ1-2; 7 bases fit TRBD1. The ends lost 5 bases at V and 8 bases at J; junction bases unmatched: 8. CDR1 SGHTA and CDR2 FQGTGA come from the germline V gene. This CDR3 has 13 residues. DNA of the CDR3: TGTGCCAGCAGCCCAACAGGGGTGGGCGGCTACACCTTC. Its translation: CASSPTGVGGYTF.

This chain uses TRBV19 with TRBJ2-1, with 7 bases identical to TRBD2. Per germline, CDR1 LNHDA and CDR2 SQIVND (reference sequence). This CDR3 has 19 amino acids. With 3 bases clipped from V and 0 bases from J, the junction kept 14 bases outside the gene matches. The chain's CDR3 is CASSIKWVRSGYSYNEQFF. In nucleotides, the CDR3 is TGTGCCAGTAGTATCAAGTGGGTTCGTAGCGGGTACTCCTACAATGAGCAGTTCTTC.

The J gene is TRBJ2-5, the V gene TRBV5-1, with D maybe TRBD2 (6 bases). Germline CDR1 reads SGHRS; CDR2 reads YFSETQ. The CDR3 covers 14 residues. The V end lost 4 bases, the J end lost 1 base, and 11 bases lay between the germline ends. The CDR3 DNA is TGCGCCAGCAGCCCTGTGGGGGGCCAAGAGACCCAGTACTTC. This encodes CASSPVGGQETQYF.

The chain carries TRBV2 and TRBJ2-7; a possible D gene is TRBD2 (6 bases). The CDR3 spans 17 residues. Germline loops: CDR1 SNHLY, CDR2 FYNNEI. V gave up 4 bases and J gave up 0 bases, with 19 bases separating them. CDR3 sequence reads: CASSVPLGGAFSYEQYF. The DNA of the CDR3 is TGTGCCAGCAGTGTCCCCCTGGGCGGGGCCTTCTCCTACGAGCAGTACTTC. The variable domain in full, with the rest retrieved from reference TRBV2 and TRBJ2-7, is EPEVTQTPSHQVTQMGQEVILRCVPISNHLYFYWYRQILGQKVEFLVSFYNNEISEKSEIFDDQFSVERPDGSNFTLKIRSTKLEDSAMYFCASSVPLGGAFSYEQYFGPGTRLTVT.